This TCR beta chain was identified during a study of control samples from healthy donors and cancer patients. Sequenced by immunoSEQ multiplex PCR; TCRdb stores in-frame clones only, minus some. Of over 150,000 clones in the sample, roughly 94% were seen once. V was clipped by 2 bases and J by 1 base; unmatched bases: 16. The CDR3 extends over 19 amino acids. Germline values: CDR1 SGHRS, CDR2 YFSETQ. The sample consisted of PBMCs. The chain combines TRBV5-1 with TRBJ2-7, with 9 bases matching TRBD1. The receptor was derived from a man in his sixties with colorectal cancer. CDR3: CASSLSDRGETGFSYEQYF. CDR3 nucleotide sequence: TGCGCCAGCAGCTTATCGGACAGGGGCGAAACGGGGTTTTCCTACGAGCAGTACTTC.